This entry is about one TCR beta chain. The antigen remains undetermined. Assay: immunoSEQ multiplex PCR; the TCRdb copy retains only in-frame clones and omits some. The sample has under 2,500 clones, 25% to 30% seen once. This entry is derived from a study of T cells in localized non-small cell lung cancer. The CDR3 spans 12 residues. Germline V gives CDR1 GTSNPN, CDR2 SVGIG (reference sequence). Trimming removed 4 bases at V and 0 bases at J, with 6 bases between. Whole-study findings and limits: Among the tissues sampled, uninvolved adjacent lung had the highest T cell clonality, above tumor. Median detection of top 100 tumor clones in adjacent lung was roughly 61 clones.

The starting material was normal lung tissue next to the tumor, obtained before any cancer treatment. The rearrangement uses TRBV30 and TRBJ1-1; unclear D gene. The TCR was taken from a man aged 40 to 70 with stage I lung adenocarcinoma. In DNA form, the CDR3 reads TGTGCCTGGAACCCTATGAACACTGAAGCTTTCTTT. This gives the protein CAWNPMNTEAFF.